This is a list of T cell receptor beta chains from one sample in a study of Ad26.COV2.S vaccination and SARS-CoV-2 variants. The protocol was immunoSEQ multiplex PCR, while the TCRdb copy is restricted to in-frame clones and leaves out a portion. This sample carries about 680,000 clones, roughly nine tenths of them seen once, and the ten largest clones take about 1.5%. This material consisted of peripheral blood, taken in a trial of Ad26.COV2.S vaccine versus placebo. The receptors were gathered from a person aged 18-65 years who received the Ad26.COV2.S COVID-19 vaccine or a placebo. Both conserved end residues are part of each CDR3. A D gene is named only where the DNA matches it firmly. Not all rows give a size; the values are once, few, many and, for expanded clones, a class.

D,size,J,V,DNA,CDR3
.,.,TRBJ1-1,TRBV15,TGTGCCACCCGAACAGGGAGGACTGAAGCTTTCTTT,CATRTGRTEAFF
.,.,TRBJ1-1,TRBV6-5,TGTGCCAGCAGATACAGGGTGGAAGGAACTGAAGCTTTCTTT,CASRYRVEGTEAFF
TRBD1,.,TRBJ2-3,TRBV18,TGTGCCAGCTCACCGGGACAGGGTTTCACAGATACGCAGTATTTT,CASSPGQGFTDTQYF
TRBD2,.,TRBJ2-1,TRBV7-2,TGTGCCAGCAGGTACCCAGGCGGGGGAGGCAATGAGCAGTTCTTC,CASRYPGGGGNEQFF
.,once,TRBJ2-3,TRBV6-5,TGTGCCAGCAGTTACTCGACGTTTGGGGGGGATACGCAGTATTTT,CASSYSTFGGDTQYF
TRBD1,few,TRBJ1-1,TRBV10-3,TGTGCCATCAGAGGACAGGGTCCGGGTACTGAAGCTTTCTTT,CAIRGQGPGTEAFF
TRBD2,.,TRBJ2-1,TRBV3-1/TRBV3-2,TGTGCCAGCAGCATAACTAGCGGGGCTCACAATGAGCAGTTCTTC,CASSITSGAHNEQFF
TRBD1,.,TRBJ2-2,TRBV6-2/TRBV6-3,TGTGCCAGCAGCCCGGGACAGGTGGCAGCCGGGGAGCTGTTTTTT,CASSPGQVAAGELFF
.,.,TRBJ2-3,TRBV30,TGTGCCTGGAGCCAGAGACGGTCCACAGATACGCAGTATTTT,CAWSQRRSTDTQYF
.,.,TRBJ2-7,TRBV29-1,TGCAGCGTCGGGGACGCCCAAACCTACGAGCAGTACTTC,CSVGDAQTYEQYF
.,.,TRBJ1-2,TRBV24-1,TGTGCCACCAGTGATCCCCTCAGTGGCTACACCTTC,CATSDPLSGYTF
.,.,TRBJ1-1,TRBV7-2,TGTGCCAGCAGCTTTCAGGGGCAGAACACTGAAGCTTTCTTT,CASSFQGQNTEAFF
.,.,TRBJ2-2,TRBV3-1/TRBV3-2,TGTGCCAGCAGCAACAGTGGGGTCGGGGAGCTGTTTTTT,CASSNSGVGELFF
.,.,TRBJ2-3,TRBV11-3,TGTGCCAGCAGCTTAGAGGGCAGATACACAGATACGCAGTATTTT,CASSLEGRYTDTQYF
.,once,TRBJ1-5,TRBV13,TGTGCCAGCAGCTTATCAGGGGGCAATCAGCCCCAGCATTTT,CASSLSGGNQPQHF
.,.,TRBJ2-2,TRBV10-3,TGTGCCATCAGGTCGGACAAGAACACCGGGGAGCTGTTTTTT,CAIRSDKNTGELFF
.,.,TRBJ2-5,TRBV11-2,TGTGCCAGCAGCTTAGGAACCTTCGGGGAGACCCAGTACTTC,CASSLGTFGETQYF
.,.,TRBJ2-3,TRBV7-8,TGTGCCAGCAGCTTAGATCGGGGGACAGATACGCAGTATTTT,CASSLDRGTDTQYF